The clone carrying this T cell receptor beta chain has at least ten counts. The data are from a study of T-cell reconstitution after alpha-beta-depleted transplantation in children. Preparation of the TCRbeta library involved a method that used unique molecular identifiers. TCRdb independently ran MiXCR on the PCR reads; one entry per CDR3 protein. The sample has around 580,000 distinct CDR3 sequences, around 23% seen once; the top ten hold roughly 15%. Germline CDR1 and CDR2: SGHAT and FQNNGV. The CDR3 has 16 residues. Trimming removed 6 bases from V and 5 bases from J, with 19 bases in between. The rearrangement uses TRBV11-2 and TRBJ2-2, with a tentative D call TRBD1 (8 bases). Sample: PBMCs, mostly from graft donor cells, taken 360 days after TCRalphabeta/CD19-depleted stem cell transplant. The clonotype comes from a boy under two years old who had a stem cell transplant for acute myeloid leukemia, so the T cells may come from the graft donor. The CDR3 DNA follows: TGTGCCAGCAGTCTACAGGACAGGGAGGGAACCGGGGAGCTGTTTTTT. Translating gives CASSLQDREGTGELFF.